This T cell receptor (beta chain) was captured by sequencing in a study of CD8 T cells in Susac syndrome. Study results and caveats: The study conceded that relatively few individuals underwent its TCR sequencing and HLA analysis.

As for this clonotype: Its antigen remains unidentified.

Random hexamers served to reverse transcribe about 0.5 to 1 ug RNA. Across 54 Vbeta and 13 Jbeta, TCR beta CDR3 was amplified with immunoSEQ multiplex PCR. TCRdb passed the immunoSEQ multiplex PCR reads through MiXCR, listing each CDR3 protein once. The repertoire consists of about 140,000 distinct CDR3 sequences, with around 96% occurring once and the leading ten covering 0.095% to 0.14%. CDR3 size: 13 residues. Germline V gives CDR1 MNHEY, CDR2 SVGAGI. The V segment lost 6 bases and the J segment 6 bases; nucleotides outside the gene matches: 4. CD8+ and CD4+ blood T cells underwent TCR beta sequencing. Through negative isolation, CD4+ and CD8+ T cells were obtained, while TEMRA cells were enriched using FACS.

This TCR came from a human donor with multiple sclerosis. Sample: CD4+ T cells from PBMCs. The chain joins TRBV6-5 to TRBJ2-2, with 7 bases identical to TRBD1. CDR3 sequence: CASRGTVAGELFF. Here the CDR3 DNA reads TGTGCCAGCAGAGGGACAGTAGCCGGGGAGCTGTTTTTT.